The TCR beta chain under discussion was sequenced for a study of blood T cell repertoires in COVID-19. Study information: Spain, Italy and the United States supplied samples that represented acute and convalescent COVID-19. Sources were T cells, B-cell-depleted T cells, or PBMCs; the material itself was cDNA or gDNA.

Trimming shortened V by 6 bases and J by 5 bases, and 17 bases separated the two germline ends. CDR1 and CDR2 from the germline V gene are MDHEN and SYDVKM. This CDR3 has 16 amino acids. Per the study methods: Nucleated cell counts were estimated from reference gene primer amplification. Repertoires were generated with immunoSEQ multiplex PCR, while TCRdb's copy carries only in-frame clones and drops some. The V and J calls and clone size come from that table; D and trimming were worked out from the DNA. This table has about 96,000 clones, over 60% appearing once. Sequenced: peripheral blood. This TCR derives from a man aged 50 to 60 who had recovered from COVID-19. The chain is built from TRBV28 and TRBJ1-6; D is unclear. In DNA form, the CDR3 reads TGTGCCAGCAGCCTCCCGGGGATCTCAGATAATTCACCCCTCCACTTT. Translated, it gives CASSLPGISDNSPLHF. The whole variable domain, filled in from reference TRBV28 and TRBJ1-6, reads DVKVTQSSRYLVKRTGEKVFLECVQDMDHENMFWYRQDPGLGLRLIYFSYDVKMKEKGDIPEGYSVSREKKERFSLILESASTNQTSMYLCASSLPGISDNSPLHFGNGTRLTVT.